This TCR beta chain was captured by sequencing in a study of read filtering for tumor transcriptome and immune sequencing. Study details: R-ISS stage counts were eight or nine for I, about 15 for II, 6 or 7 for III. Study results and caveats: Even smaller IR-seq throughput identified most shared clonotypes. In IR-seq, single-read clonotypes were roughly 82% of clonotypes but around 4% of reads.

Every patient had bone marrow sampled while the disease was active. This clonotype appeared once. Its specificity is not known. Molecular barcoded adaptors covering alpha/delta and beta/gamma chains were used on approximately 400 ng RNA. TCRdb independently ran MiXCR on the reads; one entry per CDR3 protein. The table lists approximately 59,000 distinct CDR3 sequences, roughly 12% of them singletons. The sample comprised a population of CD138-negative cells sorted from bone marrow. The TCR comes from a donor older than 35 with multiple myeloma.

The CDR3 is CASSAEGVTGELFF. The DNA for the CDR3 is TGTGCCAGCAGCGCGGAAGGGGTCACCGGGGAGCTGTTTTTT. V and J are TRBV9 and TRBJ2-2, with a tentative D call TRBD1 (5 bases). The CDR3 has 14 amino acids. Looked up from germline, CDR1 is SGDLS and CDR2 is YYNGEE. Between the trimmed V and J ends, which lost 3 bases and 4 bases, there was a span of 10 bases.